A single sample gave rise to the 5 T cell receptor beta chains below, sequenced in a study of T cell responses to AZD1222 COVID-19 vaccine. Assay used: immunoSEQ multiplex PCR; TCRdb lists only in-frame clones, some missing. The sample shows 140,000 to 150,000 clones, under 95% of them seen only once. The source material was peripheral blood, sampled on day 0 of AZD1222 vaccination. The receptors here all came from an adult in good health.

The chain recombines TRBV5-1 with TRBJ1-2; 7 bases are shared with TRBD1. After removal of 3 bases from V and 2 bases from J, the junction contained 7 bases not matched to a gene. CDR3 size: 15 residues. The V gene's germline CDR1 is SGHRS and CDR2 YFSETQ. The CDR3 nucleotides are TGCGCCAGCAGCTCACAATTGGACAGGAACTATGGCTACACCTTC. It specifies CASSSQLDRNYGYTF.

J is TRBJ1-1 and V is TRBV7-6, with 7 bases aligning to TRBD1. The CDR3 is 12 residues long. V dropped 5 bases and J dropped 10; count of bases not matched to a gene: 7. Germline CDR1 SGHVS, CDR2 FNYEAQ. The CDR3 DNA follows: TGTGCCAGCAGCCTCTGGACAGGAGGAGCTTTCTTT. Amino acids: CASSLWTGGAFF.

The rearrangement joins TRBV7-2 to TRBJ1-1, with D possibly matching TRBD1 (5 bases). From germline, CDR1 is SGHTA and CDR2 FQGNSA. The V and J ends lost 5 bases and 8 bases respectively, with 15 bases between them. The CDR3 has 13 residues. The CDR3 loop is CASSGVSREEAFF. The CDR3 DNA is TGTGCCAGCAGCGGCGTTTCCAGGGAGGAAGCTTTCTTT.

The genes are TRBV9 and TRBJ1-4; perhaps TRBD1 as D (6 bases). Germline V lookup: CDR1 SGDLS, CDR2 YYNGEE. V lost 4 bases to trimming and J lost 8 bases, with 15 bases between them. This CDR3 has 14 amino acids. This chain's CDR3 is CASSSQEGGEKLFF. DNA of the CDR3: TGTGCCAGCAGCTCCCAGGAGGGGGGCGAAAAACTGTTTTTT. The full variable domain, its missing parts supplied by reference TRBV9 and TRBJ1-4, is DSGVTQTPKHLITATGQRVTLRCSPRSGDLSVYWYQQSLDQGLQFLIQYYNGEERAKGNILERFSAQQFPDLHSELNLSSLELGDSALYFCASSSQEGGEKLFFGSGTQLSVL.

The gene calls are TRBV29-1 and TRBJ2-7, with TRBD1 identical over 8 bases. This CDR3 comprises 13 residues. V was pared by 3 bases and J by 5 bases, with 6 bases of the junction left unmatched. Germline V CDR1 and CDR2: SQVTM, ANQGSEA. CDR3 region: CSVDRGDRNEQYF. The CDR3 DNA reads as TGCAGCGTTGACAGGGGGGACAGGAACGAGCAGTACTTC.